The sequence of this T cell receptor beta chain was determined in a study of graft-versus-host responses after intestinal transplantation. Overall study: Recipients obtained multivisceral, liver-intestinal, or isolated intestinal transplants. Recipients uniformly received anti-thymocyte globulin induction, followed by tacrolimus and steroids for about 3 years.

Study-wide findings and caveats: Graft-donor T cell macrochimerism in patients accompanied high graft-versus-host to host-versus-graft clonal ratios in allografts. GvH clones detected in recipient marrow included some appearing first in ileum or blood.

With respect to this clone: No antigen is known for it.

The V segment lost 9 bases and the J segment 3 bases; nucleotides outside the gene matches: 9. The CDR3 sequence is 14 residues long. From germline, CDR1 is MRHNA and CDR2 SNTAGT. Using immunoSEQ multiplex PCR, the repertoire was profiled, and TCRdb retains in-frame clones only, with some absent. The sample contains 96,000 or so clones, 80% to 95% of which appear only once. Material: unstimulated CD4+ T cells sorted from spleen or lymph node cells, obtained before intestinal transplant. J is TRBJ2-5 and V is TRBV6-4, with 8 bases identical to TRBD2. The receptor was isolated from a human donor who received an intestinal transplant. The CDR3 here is CARTPGLGEETQYF. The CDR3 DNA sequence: TGTGCCAGGACCCCGGGACTAGGTGAAGAGACCCAGTACTTC.